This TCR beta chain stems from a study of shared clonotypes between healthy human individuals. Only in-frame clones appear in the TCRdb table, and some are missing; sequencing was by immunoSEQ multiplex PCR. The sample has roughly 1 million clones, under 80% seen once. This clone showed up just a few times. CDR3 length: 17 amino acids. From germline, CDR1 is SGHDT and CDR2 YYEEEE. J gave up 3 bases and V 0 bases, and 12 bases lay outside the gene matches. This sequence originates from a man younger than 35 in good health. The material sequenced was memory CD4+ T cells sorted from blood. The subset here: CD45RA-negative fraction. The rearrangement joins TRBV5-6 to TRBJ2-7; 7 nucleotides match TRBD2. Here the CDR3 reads CASSLEYLGLGDYEQYF. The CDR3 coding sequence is TGTGCCAGCAGCTTGGAGTATCTAGGACTAGGGGACTACGAGCAGTACTTC.